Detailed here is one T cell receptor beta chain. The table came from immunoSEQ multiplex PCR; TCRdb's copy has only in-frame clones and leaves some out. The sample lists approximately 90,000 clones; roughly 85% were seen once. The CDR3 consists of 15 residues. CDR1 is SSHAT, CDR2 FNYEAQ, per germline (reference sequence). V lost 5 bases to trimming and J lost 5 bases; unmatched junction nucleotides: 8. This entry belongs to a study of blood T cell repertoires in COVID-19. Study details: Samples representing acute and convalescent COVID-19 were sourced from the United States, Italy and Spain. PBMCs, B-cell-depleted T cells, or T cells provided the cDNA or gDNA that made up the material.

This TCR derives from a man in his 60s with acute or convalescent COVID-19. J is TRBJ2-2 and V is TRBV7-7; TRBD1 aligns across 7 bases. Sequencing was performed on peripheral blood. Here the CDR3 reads CASSPTPTGTGELFF. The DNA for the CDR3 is TGTGCCAGCAGCCCCACCCCGACAGGGACCGGGGAGCTGTTTTTT.